Below are 13 T cell receptor beta chains sequenced from a single sample in a study of T cell responses to AZD1222 COVID-19 vaccine. TCRdb's table, derived via immunoSEQ multiplex PCR, lists solely in-frame clones and lacks some. The sample includes 150,000 to 250,000 clones, approximately 90% of them seen just once. The sequences come from peripheral blood, collected 28 days after the second AZD1222 dose. The receptor source for this set is an adult who received the AZD1222 COVID-19 vaccine.

CDR3 protein: CASTRIAGIGTEAFF. The CDR3 bases are TGTGCCAGCACCCGAATCGCAGGGATCGGCACTGAAGCTTTCTTT. The gene calls are TRBV6-5 and TRBJ1-1, with D possibly being TRBD1 (5 bases). Trimming stripped 7 bases from V and 4 bases from J, with 19 bases between. CDR3 length: 15 residues. Looked up from germline, CDR1 is MNHEY and CDR2 is SVGAGI.

V usage is TRBV6-6 and J usage is TRBJ1-6, with TRBD1 identical over 10 bases. CDR1 MNHNY and CDR2 SVGAGI come from the germline V gene (reference sequence). Trimming at V came to 5 bases and at J to 7 bases, leaving 11 bases not matched to a gene. This CDR3 spans 17 amino acids. CDR3 residues: CASSHRIQDRGNSPLHF. The CDR3 DNA reads as TGTGCCAGCAGTCACCGGATCCAGGACAGGGGGAATTCACCCCTCCACTTT.

The chain links TRBV18 to TRBJ2-1; D possibly corresponds to TRBD2 (6 bases). Germline V gives CDR1 KGHSH, CDR2 LQKENI. V was trimmed by 1 base and J by 8 bases, leaving 18 bases between them. CDR3 length: 16 amino acids. The CDR3 protein is CASSPLYPGAADEQFF. For the CDR3, the DNA is TGTGCCAGCTCACCACTATACCCGGGAGCGGCGGATGAGCAGTTCTTC.

This clone was picked up one time. This chain connects TRBV19 to TRBJ2-6; 7 nucleotides align to TRBD1. The CDR3 sequence is 16 residues long. V dropped 6 bases and J dropped 2; count of bases not matched to a gene: 7. The germline V gene has CDR1 LNHDA and CDR2 SQIVND (reference sequence). This CDR3 reads CASSRQGGPGANVLTF. Written as DNA, the CDR3 is TGTGCCAGTAGCCGACAGGGCGGGCCTGGGGCCAACGTCCTGACTTTC.

The V and J genes are TRBV3-1 (or the pseudogene TRBV3-2) and TRBJ1-2, with 10 bases matching TRBD1. Per the germline V gene, CDR1 is LGHDT and CDR2 is YNNKEL (reference sequence). The CDR3 spans 15 residues. After removal of 4 bases from V and 6 bases from J, the junction contained 8 bases not matched to a gene. The CDR3 DNA reads TGTGCCAGCAGCCTCTCGACAGGGGGCCGCGATGGCTACACCTTC. Residues: CASSLSTGGRDGYTF.

The chain employs TRBV30 and TRBJ2-7; D possibly corresponds to TRBD1 (6 bases). This CDR3 is 13 amino acids long. The V end was cut by 3 bases, the J end by 2 bases, with 11 bases between. CDR1 is GTSNPN and CDR2 is SVGIG in the germline V gene (reference sequence). The CDR3 is CAWSPGAPYEQYF. The DNA for the CDR3 is TGTGCCTGGAGCCCAGGGGCCCCCTACGAGCAGTACTTC.

This clone was counted a single time. V gene TRBV19 combines with J gene TRBJ1-5; D perhaps matches TRBD1 (6 bases). The germline V gene encodes CDR1 LNHDA and CDR2 SQIVND (reference sequence). Trimming removed 3 bases from V and 5 bases from J, with 17 bases in between. CDR3 length: 16 residues. CDR3 bases: TGTGCCAGTAGTATTGAGGAAGGGGGGAAGGATCAGCCCCAGCATTTT. Translated, it gives CASSIEEGGKDQPQHF. The full variable domain, completed using reference TRBV19 and TRBJ1-5, is DGGITQSPKYLFRKEGQNVTLSCEQNLNHDAMYWYRQDPGQGLRLIYYSQIVNDFQKGDIAEGYSVSREKKESFPLTVTSAQKNPTAFYLCASSIEEGGKDQPQHFGDGTRLSIL.

V and J are TRBV5-4 and TRBJ1-4; 9 bases fit TRBD1. V shed 3 bases and J 11 bases; nucleotides not matched to a gene: 2. The CDR3 runs to 12 residues. The germline CDR1 and CDR2 sequences are SGHNT and YYREEE (reference sequence). The CDR3 nucleotides are TGTGCCAGCAGCTCCGGACAGGGGAAACTGTTTTTT. It encodes CASSSGQGKLFF.

The chain recombines TRBV2 with TRBJ2-3; D is tentatively TRBD1 or TRBD2 (5 bases each). Germline V CDR1 and CDR2: SNHLY, FYNNEI. Trimming took off 2 bases at V and 0 bases at J, with 9 bases between the two ends. The CDR3 contains 15 residues. This CDR3 reads CASSERGVSTDTQYF. DNA of the CDR3: TGTGCCAGCAGTGAACGAGGGGTCAGCACAGATACGCAGTATTTT. The variable domain in full, with the rest retrieved from reference TRBV2 and TRBJ2-3, is EPEVTQTPSHQVTQMGQEVILRCVPISNHLYFYWYRQILGQKVEFLVSFYNNEISEKSEIFDDQFSVERPDGSNFTLKIRSTKLEDSAMYFCASSERGVSTDTQYFGPGTRLTVL.

V usage is TRBV4-1 and J usage is TRBJ1-2; a possible D gene is TRBD1 (5 bases). The length of the CDR3 is 12 residues. V lost 5 bases, J lost 7 bases, and 11 bases lay in between. The germline CDR1 and CDR2 sequences are MGHRA and YSYEKL. The CDR3 spells CASSSQGGGYTF. CDR3 DNA: TGCGCCAGCAGCTCCCAGGGAGGTGGCTACACCTTC.

The chain has TRBV27 and TRBJ2-7; 7 nucleotides line up with TRBD2. The CDR3 is 14 residues long. After removal of 4 bases from V and 4 bases from J, the junction contained 7 bases not matched to a gene. In germline, CDR1 is MNHEY, CDR2 SMNVEV (reference sequence). The CDR3 DNA reads TGTGCCAGCAGTTCTGCGGGACTAAAATACGAGCAGTACTTC. It encodes CASSSAGLKYEQYF.

CDR3 amino acids: CASSERRSGNTIYF. In DNA, the CDR3 is TGTGCCAGCAGTGAGCGTAGGTCTGGAAACACCATATATTTT. This chain uses TRBV2 with TRBJ1-3; unclear D gene. V lost 3 bases, J lost 1 base, and 7 bases lay in between. CDR1 is SNHLY, CDR2 FYNNEI, per germline. This CDR3 region has 14 residues.

The gene calls are TRBV11-2 and TRBJ1-2, with D uncertain. V was shortened by 4 bases and J by 8 bases, with 20 bases between the two germline ends. Looked up from germline, CDR1 is SGHAT and CDR2 is FQNNGV. The CDR3 loop spans 15 amino acids. CDR3 region: CASSSRAAGPGGYTF. For the CDR3, the DNA is TGTGCCAGCAGCTCTCGGGCGGCGGGCCCAGGAGGCTACACCTTC.